One and the same sample provided the 12 T cell receptor beta chains below, sequenced in a study of early T cells in non-severe SARS-CoV-2 infection. TCRdb itself ran the 5' RACE reads through MiXCR, one entry per CDR3 protein. There are about 80,000 distinct CDR3 sequences in the sample; approximately 12% occur only once, and less than 20% lies in the top ten. This material consisted of whole blood, taken at baseline. These receptors all stem from an adult who was a healthcare worker with PCR-confirmed SARS-CoV-2 infection or an uninfected control (not recorded which). The donor label of this sample is uncertain.

This clonotype was counted many times. The chain recombines TRBV7-6 with TRBJ2-7; perhaps TRBD1 as D (6 bases). The CDR3 covers 16 residues. The V gene's germline CDR1 is SGHVS and CDR2 FNYEAQ. Trimming stripped 1 base from V and 2 bases from J, with 15 bases between. The DNA of the CDR3 is TGTGCCAGCAGCTTAGGCGTCAGGGGAGTTACCTACGAGCAGTACTTC. Its translation: CASSLGVRGVTYEQYF.

The CDR3 nucleotides read TGCAGTGCGTGGGGACCCCGCTACAATGAGCAGTTCTTC. Amino acids: CSAWGPRYNEQFF. This rearrangement joins TRBV20-1 to TRBJ2-1; D might be TRBD1 or TRBD2, each matching 5 bases. The CDR3 totals 13 residues. The germline CDR1 and CDR2 sequences are DFQATT and SNEGSKA (reference sequence). V gave up 6 bases and J gave up 3 bases, with 12 bases separating them.

The CDR3, as DNA: TGTGCCAGCAGCAATCGAGGACAGGGTAACACCGGGGAGCTGTTTTTT. Translated, it gives CASSNRGQGNTGELFF. V usage is TRBV11-3 and J usage is TRBJ2-2; TRBD1 agrees at 8 bases. The germline V gene encodes CDR1 SGHNT and CDR2 YENEEA. The J segment lost 2 bases and the V segment lost 5 bases, leaving 7 bases of the junction unmatched. The CDR3 has 16 residues. Combining the CDR3 with reference TRBV11-3 and TRBJ2-2 gives the whole variable domain EAGVVQSPRYKIIEKKQPVAFWCNPISGHNTLYWYLQNLGQGPELLIRYENEEAVDDSQLPKDRFSAERLKGVDSTLKIQPAELGDSAVYLCASSNRGQGNTGELFFGEGSRLTVL.

The genes are TRBV2 and TRBJ2-1; 11 nucleotides line up with TRBD2. The CDR3 loop spans 15 amino acids. The V and J ends lost 4 bases and 6 bases, in that order; junction bases with no gene match: 5. The germline V gene encodes CDR1 SNHLY and CDR2 FYNNEI. The CDR3 DNA sequence: TGTGCCAGCAGTGTTGGGCTAGCGGGGGGCAATGAGCAGTTCTTC. It encodes CASSVGLAGGNEQFF.

This sequence joins TRBV27 and TRBJ2-7; D may be TRBD1 (6 bases). Germline loops: CDR1 MNHEY, CDR2 SMNVEV (reference sequence). The CDR3 has 16 amino acids. Trimming shortened V by 6 bases and J by 1 base, and 19 bases separated the two germline ends. DNA of the CDR3: TGTGCCAGCAGACTCTTTTCACAGGGTTCTTCCTACGAGCAGTACTTC. Translating gives CASRLFSQGSSYEQYF.

V usage is TRBV10-1 and J usage is TRBJ2-7; D remains unclear. Germline V gene lookup returns CDR1 WNHNN and CDR2 SYGVQD (reference sequence). The CDR3 length is 12 residues. V was shortened by 0 bases and J by 2 bases, with 2 bases between the two germline ends. The CDR3 region is CASSESPYEQYF. CDR3 coding DNA: TGCGCCAGCAGTGAGTCCCCCTACGAGCAGTACTTC.

This clonotype appeared many times. This chain joins TRBV5-5 and TRBJ2-1, with D perhaps matching TRBD1 (5 bases). This CDR3 contains 16 residues. The V gene's germline CDR1 is SGHKS and CDR2 YYEKEE (reference sequence). With 0 bases removed from V and 7 bases from J, the gap between germline ends came to 17 bases. The CDR3 DNA sequence: TGTGCCAGCAGCTTGGCCCCCGTCCAGGGATGGAATGAGCAGTTCTTC. This gives the protein CASSLAPVQGWNEQFF.

This clonotype was counted a few times. This chain connects TRBV12-3 or TRBV12-4 to TRBJ2-3; 9 bases are a match to TRBD2. V was clipped by 7 bases and J by 6 bases; unmatched bases: 11. This CDR3 has 15 residues. The CDR3 sequence is CASINSGSRGDTQYF. The CDR3 DNA follows: TGTGCCAGCATCAATAGCGGGAGCCGGGGGGATACGCAGTATTTT.

The rearrangement uses TRBV7-6 and TRBJ2-5; D remains unclear. Germline CDR1 reads SGHVS; CDR2 reads FNYEAQ. The CDR3 totals 12 residues. V lost 7 bases, J lost 7 bases, and 13 bases lay in between. Here the CDR3 reads CASIASHGTQYF. The CDR3 region has the DNA TGTGCCAGCATCGCCAGCCATGGGACCCAGTACTTC. The complete variable domain, with remaining parts taken from reference TRBV7-6 and TRBJ2-5, reads GAGVSQSPRYKVTKRGQDVALRCDPISGHVSLYWYRQALGQGPEFLTYFNYEAQQDKSGLPNDRFSAERPEGSISTLTIQRTEQRDSAMYRCASIASHGTQYFGPGTRLLVL.

The chain is built from TRBV5-6 and TRBJ2-7; D remains ambiguous. This CDR3 is built from 15 residues. Germline CDR1 and CDR2: SGHDT and YYEEEE. Trimming pared 1 base from V and 7 bases from J, leaving 18 bases between. This CDR3 reads CASSLIFSDAGEQYF. The CDR3 bases are TGTGCCAGCAGCTTGATCTTTTCCGACGCCGGGGAGCAGTACTTC.

This clonotype was observed at least ten times. V and J are TRBV7-8 and TRBJ2-2; D remains unclear. From germline, CDR1 is SGHVS and CDR2 FQNEAQ. This CDR3 comprises 14 residues. V lost 1 base, J lost 6 bases, and 9 bases lay in between. CDR3 sequence (DNA): TGTGCCAGCAGCTTAGACCCCAAGGCCGGGGAGCTGTTTTTT. Translated, it gives CASSLDPKAGELFF.

This clonotype appeared a few times. The chain combines TRBV28 with TRBJ2-5, with D possibly TRBD1 on 6 matching bases. Trimming removed 5 bases from V and 5 bases from J, with 12 bases in between. The germline V gene has CDR1 MDHEN and CDR2 SYDVKM. The CDR3 runs 13 residues. This chain's CDR3 is CASSPNRVETQYF. CDR3 bases: TGTGCCAGCAGTCCCAACAGGGTCGAGACCCAGTACTTC.